Reported below is one T cell receptor beta chain. Antigen specificity is unknown. The CDR3 has 15 amino acids. V was cut by 1 base and J by 4 bases, with 11 bases left in between. The germline V gene encodes CDR1 MGHRA and CDR2 YSYEKL. Unique molecular identifiers were carried by the TCR beta cDNA libraries. Researchers reported 520,000 or so cDNA molecules coming from approximately 0.91 to 9.4 million T cells. TCRdb recomputed calls from the PCR reads with MiXCR, one row per CDR3 protein. This sample has a few hundred thousand distinct CDR3 sequences, with approximately 38% found just once. This sample was included in a study of post-analysis software for immune sequencing data. Background on the study: Included courses were relapsing-remitting and secondary progressive multiple sclerosis; progressive-relapsing multiple sclerosis was also included. Study-wide results and caveats: Compared with controls, patients showed significantly lower normalized Chao1 diversity. Five or six TRBV segments were more frequent in patients than controls; TRBV5-6, TRBV5-1 and TRBV20-1 belonged to this group. By F measure, strong co-clustering occurred among samples prepared in the same batch.

The sequence was collected from a girl between 10 and 17 years old with multiple sclerosis. This sequence joins TRBV4-1 and TRBJ2-1; TRBD2 might be the D (5 bases). The source material was blood. The CDR3: CASSQGVGEYNEQFF. As DNA, the CDR3 is TGCGCCAGCAGCCAAGGAGTGGGAGAATACAATGAGCAGTTCTTC.